This section outlines one TCR beta chain sequence together with its context. V shed 2 bases, J shed 5 bases, and the junction held 6 bases outside the gene matches. The germline CDR1 and CDR2 sequences are SGDLS and YYNGEE. CDR3 length: 14 amino acids. Clones were read by immunoSEQ multiplex PCR, and TCRdb kept only the in-frame ones, dropping some. The sample has tens of thousands of clones; less than 90% are singletons. The data stem from a study of blood T cell repertoires in COVID-19. The rearrangement joins TRBV9 to TRBJ2-7; TRBD1 matches 8 bases. Material for sequencing was peripheral blood. This clonotype was sampled from a man between 50 and 59 years old with acute or convalescent COVID-19. The CDR3 DNA is TGTGCCAGCAGCGTTGCAGGGGGCTTGCACGAGCAGTACTTC. It encodes CASSVAGGLHEQYF.